The rows below give T cell receptor beta chains drawn from one sample of a study of long-term antiretroviral therapy in people with HIV. TCRdb's table, derived via immunoSEQ multiplex PCR, lists solely in-frame clones and lacks some. The table lists about 16,000 clones, about 86% of them singletons, with approximately 14% in the top ten. The source material was unsorted PBMCs, sampled 2.2 to 2.3 years before starting antiretroviral therapy. The receptors come from a woman between 25 and 40 years old with HIV. CDR3s include the opening cysteine and the closing phenylalanine or tryptophan. A D gene is named only where the DNA matches it firmly. Rows give clone size only sometimes, using once, few, many, or a class for an expanded clone.

TRBD2,TRBJ2-7,TRBV7-8,once,TGTGCCAGCAGCCTCCGGGACTACTCCTACGAGCAGTACTTC,CASSLRDYSYEQYF
TRBD1,TRBJ1-2,TRBV6-5,.,TGTGCCAGCAGTTACTCAGGGGGCGGGGGCAGTTATGGCTACACCTTC,CASSYSGGGGSYGYTF
TRBD1,TRBJ1-2,TRBV6-5,few,TGTGCCAGCAGTTCACAGACCGGGACAGGGAGCTATGGCTACACCTTC,CASSSQTGTGSYGYTF
TRBD1,TRBJ1-2,TRBV7-9,few,TGTGCCAGCAGCTCGCACCGGGACAGGGGCTATGGCTACACCTTC,CASSSHRDRGYGYTF
.,TRBJ1-4,TRBV2,once,TGTGCCAGCACCCACAACGAGGAGTTCGGTGAAAAACTGTTTTTT,CASTHNEEFGEKLFF
TRBD2,TRBJ2-7,TRBV5-5,few,TGTGCCAGCAGCTTCATGGGGGGGGGCTCCTACGAGCAGTACTTC,CASSFMGGGSYEQYF
TRBD1,TRBJ1-4,TRBV27,.,TGTGCCAGCAGTTTAAAGTTTGACAGGGTGCGGGAAAAACTGTTTTTT,CASSLKFDRVREKLFF
TRBD1,TRBJ1-1,TRBV19,.,TGTGCCAGTAGTCTCGGGACAGTGGGCACTGAAGCTTTCTTT,CASSLGTVGTEAFF
.,TRBJ1-2,TRBV5-5,.,TGTGCCAGCAGCTTGGTGGCCGTCTCGGGTGGCTACACCTTC,CASSLVAVSGGYTF
TRBD1,TRBJ1-2,TRBV5-1,.,TGCGCCAGCAGCTCACCCTTGGGACAGGCCACTAACTATGGCTACACCTTC,CASSSPLGQATNYGYTF
.,TRBJ2-3,TRBV7-6,.,TGTGCCAGCAGCAACGGGGCCACAGATACGCAGTATTTT,CASSNGATDTQYF
TRBD2,TRBJ2-3,TRBV7-2,once,TGTGCCAGCAGCAAGCGGACTAGCGGGGGGGCACATACGCAGTATTTT,CASSKRTSGGAHTQYF
.,TRBJ2-2,TRBV11-3,.,TGTGCCAGCAGCTTAGGGGCAGGGCCCACCGGGGAGCTGTTTTTT,CASSLGAGPTGELFF
.,TRBJ2-7,TRBV14,.,TGTGCCAGCAGCCAAGAAGGTTGGGGGGAACCCTACGAGCAGTACTTC,CASSQEGWGEPYEQYF
.,TRBJ2-7,TRBV2,.,TGTGCCAGCAGATCTAAACAGGGTTTTTCCTACGAGCAGTACTTC,CASRSKQGFSYEQYF
.,TRBJ1-2,TRBV5-1,.,TGCGCCAGCAGCGTGGACGGTGATGGCTACACCTTC,CASSVDGDGYTF
.,TRBJ1-2,TRBV10-3,.,TGTGCCATCAGTGAACAGACAGCGGGCTACACCTTC,CAISEQTAGYTF
.,TRBJ1-2,TRBV19,.,TGTGCCAGTAGTTCCCAACACTTACGCACGGACTATGGCTACACCTTC,CASSSQHLRTDYGYTF
.,TRBJ2-5,TRBV9,.,TGTGCCAGCAGCGTAGAACTTATGGAGACCCAGTACTTC,CASSVELMETQYF